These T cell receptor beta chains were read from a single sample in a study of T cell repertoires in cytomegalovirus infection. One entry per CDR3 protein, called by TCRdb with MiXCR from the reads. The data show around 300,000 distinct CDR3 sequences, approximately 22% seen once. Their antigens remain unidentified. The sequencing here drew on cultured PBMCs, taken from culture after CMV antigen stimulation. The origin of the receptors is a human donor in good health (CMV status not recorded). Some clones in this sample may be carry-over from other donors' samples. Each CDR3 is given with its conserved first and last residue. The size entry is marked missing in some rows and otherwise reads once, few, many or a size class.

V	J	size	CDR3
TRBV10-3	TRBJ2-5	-	CAIREAGQGETQYF
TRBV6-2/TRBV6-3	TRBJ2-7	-	CASSYSREVAAAAGVQYF
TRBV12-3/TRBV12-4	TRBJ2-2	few	CASSLSVYTGELFF
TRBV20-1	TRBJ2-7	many	CSARPPGQGWDEQYF
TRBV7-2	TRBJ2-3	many	CASSSASNGADTQYF
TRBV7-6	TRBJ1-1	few	CASSLVLSGTGNTEAFF
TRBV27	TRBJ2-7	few	CASSSMDRGAYEQYF
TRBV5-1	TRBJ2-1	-	CASSRGPSLAGGGNEQFF
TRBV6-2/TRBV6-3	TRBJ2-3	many	CASRPTSTDTQYF
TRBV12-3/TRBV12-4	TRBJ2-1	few	CASNSGRGAGLNEQFF
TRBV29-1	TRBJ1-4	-	CSAGPRASEKLFF
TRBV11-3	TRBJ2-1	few	CASSLERGYEQFF
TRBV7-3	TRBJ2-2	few	CASSSQDANTGELFF
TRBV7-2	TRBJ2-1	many	CASSFLTSYNEQFF
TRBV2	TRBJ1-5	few	CASSVQGIRQPQHF
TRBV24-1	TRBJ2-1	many	CATSDFIGASGSNEQFF
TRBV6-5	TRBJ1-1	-	CASSYSGVRSTEAFF
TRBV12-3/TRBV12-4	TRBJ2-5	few	CATNPAGVGETQYF
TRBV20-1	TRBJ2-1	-	CSADFPSNNEQFF
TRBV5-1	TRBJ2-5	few	CASSLLPRGTQETQYF
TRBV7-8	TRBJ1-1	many	CASSLRGVNTEAFF
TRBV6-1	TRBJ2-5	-	CASSEVGVGQETQYF
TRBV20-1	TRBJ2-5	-	CSASRTRGETQYF
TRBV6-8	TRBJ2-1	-	CATGRSSYNEQFF
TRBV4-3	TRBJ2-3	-	CASSQSGTSGAETQYF
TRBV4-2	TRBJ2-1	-	CASSQVRQGNDEQFF
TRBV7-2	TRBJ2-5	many	CASSSSGRAQETQYF
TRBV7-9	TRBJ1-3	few	CASSFLLTLVSGNTIYF
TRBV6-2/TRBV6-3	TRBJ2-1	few	CASSFPGEQFF
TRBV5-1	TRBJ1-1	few	CASSLFGTGNTEAFF
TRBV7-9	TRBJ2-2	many	CASSFGADTHTGELFF
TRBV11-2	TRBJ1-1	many	CASSSGTHMNTEAFF
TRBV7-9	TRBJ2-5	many	CASSFRQGQETQYF
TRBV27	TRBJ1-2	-	CASSNTGGYGYTF
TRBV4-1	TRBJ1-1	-	CASSQAEGSMNTEAFF
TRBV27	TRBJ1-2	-	CASSFGQENYGYTF
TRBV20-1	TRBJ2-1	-	CSARGFGEGRGQFF
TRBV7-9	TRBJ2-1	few	CASSVGLNNEQSF
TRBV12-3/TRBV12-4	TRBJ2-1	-	CASSFNVAEGRSEQFF
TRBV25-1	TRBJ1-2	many	CASSETGGKDGYTF
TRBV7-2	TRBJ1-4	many	CASSINPWREKLFF
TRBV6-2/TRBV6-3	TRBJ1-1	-	CASSNPRRGAMYTEAFF
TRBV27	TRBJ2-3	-	CASSLRTASTDTQYF
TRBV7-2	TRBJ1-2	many	CASSFHPGHPYGYTF
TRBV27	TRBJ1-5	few	CASSSVTGGREPQHF